This T cell receptor beta chain was retrieved from a study of T cell responses to AZD1222 COVID-19 vaccine. V dropped 2 bases and J dropped 3 bases, with 10 bases sitting between them. The CDR3 has 14 residues. The germline gives CDR1 KGHSH, CDR2 LQKENI. To note about this clone: What it recognizes is unknown.

Assay used: immunoSEQ multiplex PCR; TCRdb lists only in-frame clones, some missing. Among approximately 200,000 clones listed, 80% to 90% were seen once. General study findings and limits: Unmutated regions of variants are reportedly targeted by nearly half of spike-specific TCRs.

The sequence derives from an adult in good health. The sample consisted of peripheral blood, taken on day 0 of MenACWY control vaccination. The V and J genes are TRBV18 and TRBJ1-2; D not certain. CDR3 sequence (DNA): TGTGCCAGCTCACCAACGGCAGTTGACTATGGCTACACCTTC. It yields the protein CASSPTAVDYGYTF.